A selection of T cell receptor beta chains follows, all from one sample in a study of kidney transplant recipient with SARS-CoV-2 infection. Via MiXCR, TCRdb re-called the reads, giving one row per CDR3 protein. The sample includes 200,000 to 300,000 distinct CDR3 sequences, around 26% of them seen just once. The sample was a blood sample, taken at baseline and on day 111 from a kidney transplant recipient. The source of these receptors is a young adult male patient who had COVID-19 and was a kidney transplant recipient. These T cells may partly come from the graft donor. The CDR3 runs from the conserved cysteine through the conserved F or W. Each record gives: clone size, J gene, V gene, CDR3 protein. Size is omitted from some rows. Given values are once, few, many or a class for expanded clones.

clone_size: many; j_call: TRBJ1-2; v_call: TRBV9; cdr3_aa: CASDGRYSRKTYGYTF
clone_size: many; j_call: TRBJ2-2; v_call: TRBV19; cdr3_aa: CASGTSGTMNTGELFF
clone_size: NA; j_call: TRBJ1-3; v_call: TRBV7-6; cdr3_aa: CASSLDRRSGNTIYF
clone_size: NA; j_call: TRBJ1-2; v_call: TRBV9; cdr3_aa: CASPIRYSRKTYGYTF
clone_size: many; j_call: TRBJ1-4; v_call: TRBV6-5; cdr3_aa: CASSLGDNEKLFF
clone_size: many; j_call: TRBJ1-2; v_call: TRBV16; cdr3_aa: CASSACWVVRKTYGYTF
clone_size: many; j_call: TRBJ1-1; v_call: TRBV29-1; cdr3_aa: CSGVGTEAFF
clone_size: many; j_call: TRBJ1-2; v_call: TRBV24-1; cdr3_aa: CATSWRARTRKTYGYTF
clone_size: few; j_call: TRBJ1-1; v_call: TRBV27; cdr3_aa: CASSLRSSTEAFF
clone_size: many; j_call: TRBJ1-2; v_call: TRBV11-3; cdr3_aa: CASSGGIDLGKTYGYTF
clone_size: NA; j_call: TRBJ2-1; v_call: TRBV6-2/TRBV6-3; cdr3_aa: CASSFGHLNEQFF
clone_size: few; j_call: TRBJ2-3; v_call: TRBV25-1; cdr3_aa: CASSEAGDNTDTQYF
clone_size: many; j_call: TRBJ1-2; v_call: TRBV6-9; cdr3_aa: CASSDWLPYGKTYGYTF
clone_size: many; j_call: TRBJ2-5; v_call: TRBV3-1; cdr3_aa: CASSQGRPISFSETQYF
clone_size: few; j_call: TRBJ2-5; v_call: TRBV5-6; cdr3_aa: CASSEGSGAYQETQYF
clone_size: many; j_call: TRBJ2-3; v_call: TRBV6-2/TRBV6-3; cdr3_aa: CASSYSPPSGGPADTQYF
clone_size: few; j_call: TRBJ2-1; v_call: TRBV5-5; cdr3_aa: CASSLAGGSAGLQFF
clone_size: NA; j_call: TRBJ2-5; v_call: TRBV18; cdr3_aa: CASSKQGGRGQETQYF